These 32 T cell receptor beta chains came from one sample sequenced in a study of shared clonotypes between healthy human individuals. Repertoires were generated with immunoSEQ multiplex PCR, while TCRdb's copy carries only in-frame clones and drops some. Among fewer than 130,000 clones listed, approximately 65% were seen once. The sample was memory CD8+ T cells sorted from blood. Specified subset: CD45RO+ cells pooled with CCR7-negative TemRA cells. The source is a woman aged 25 to 39 in good health.

In its sample, this clone was seen a few times. This chain connects TRBV4-2 to TRBJ2-1, with 8 positions matching TRBD1. This CDR3 spans 13 amino acids. V trimming: 5 bases; J trimming: 6 bases; junction bases outside the gene matches: 3. The germline V gene encodes CDR1 LGHNA and CDR2 YNFKEQ. The CDR3 reads CASSDGTGNEQFF. CDR3 DNA sequence: TGTGCCAGCAGCGACGGGACAGGCAATGAGCAGTTCTTC.

V gene TRBV11-2 combines with J gene TRBJ2-7, with D perhaps matching TRBD2 (6 bases). This CDR3 has 17 amino acids. From germline, CDR1 is SGHAT and CDR2 FQNNGV. V shed 3 bases and J shed 3 bases, with 21 bases lying between them. CDR3 bases: TGTGCCAGCAGCTTCTCAAGTGTCGGAGGGCTAATCTACGAGCAGTACTTC. Translation: CASSFSSVGGLIYEQYF.

Regarding this clone: This same CDR3 is encoded by further DNA sequences in the sample. The CDR3 reads CASSLGQGASTDTQYF. The CDR3, as DNA: TGCGCCAGCAGCTTGGGACAGGGCGCCTCCACAGATACGCAGTATTTT. The V call is TRBV5-1, the J call TRBJ2-3, with TRBD1 matching over 7 bases. CDR3 length: 16 residues. V shed 0 bases and J 2 bases; nucleotides not matched to a gene: 6. Germline-derived CDR1 and CDR2 are SGHRS and YFSETQ.

The chain has TRBV5-1 and TRBJ2-1, with D possibly being TRBD1 (6 bases). V was trimmed by 0 bases and J by 12 bases, leaving 22 bases between them. CDR3 length: 16 amino acids. Germline V gene sequence: CDR1 SGHRS, CDR2 YFSETQ. This chain's CDR3 is CASSLESGDSTMRQFF. The CDR3 nucleotides are TGCGCCAGCAGCTTGGAGTCAGGGGATTCTACAATGAGGCAGTTCTTC.

This clone has a single count. This may come from a read error, since a much larger clone is one base off. V is TRBV6-1 and J is TRBJ2-7; 9 bases fit TRBD1. The CDR3 is 14 residues long. The J segment lost 3 bases and the V segment lost 5 bases, leaving 5 bases of the junction unmatched. The germline V gene has CDR1 MNHNS and CDR2 SASEGT. The CDR3 DNA sequence: TGTGCCAGCAGTAGCGGGACAGGGATCTACGAGCAGTACTTC. Translation: CASSSGTGIYEQYF.

The rearrangement uses TRBV7-9 and TRBJ2-7; maybe TRBD1 (5 bases). The CDR3 runs 16 residues. Trimming pared 1 base from V and 0 bases from J, leaving 13 bases between. Germline CDR1 and CDR2: SEHNR and FQNEAQ (reference sequence). CDR3 DNA: TGTGCCAGCAGCTTAGTAGGGGCACTCAGCTCCTACGAGCAGTACTTC. Amino acids: CASSLVGALSSYEQYF.

The chain recombines TRBV4-1 with TRBJ2-5; D might be TRBD1 or TRBD2, each matching 5 bases. Germline assignment: CDR1 MGHRA and CDR2 YSYEKL. The CDR3 covers 14 residues. Trimming pared 4 bases from V and 4 bases from J, leaving 13 bases between. The CDR3 reads CASSPRDVGETQYF. The CDR3, as DNA: TGCGCCAGCAGCCCTAGGGACGTGGGAGAGACCCAGTACTTC.

The rearrangement uses TRBV2 and TRBJ2-2; 12 bases align to TRBD1. Germline values: CDR1 SNHLY, CDR2 FYNNEI. The junction had 9 bases not matched to a gene; V was cut back by 6 bases and J by 7 bases. The length of the CDR3 is 16 residues. CDR3 sequence (DNA): TGTGCCAGCAGACCGTGGGACAGGGGGCGCGACGGGGAGCTGTTTTTT. Its translation: CASRPWDRGRDGELFF.

The chain carries TRBV25-1 and TRBJ2-7, with 10 bases aligning to TRBD1. Germline CDR1 MGHDK, CDR2 SYGVNS. V gave up 7 bases and J gave up 2 bases; unmatched junction bases: 2. CDR3 size: 13 residues. Written as DNA, the CDR3 is TGTGCCAGCAATGGACAGGGGGCCTACGAGCAGTACTTC. It yields the protein CASNGQGAYEQYF.

This clone was observed a handful of times. One end of the junction varies from germline; a read error may be responsible. Other nucleotide sequences from this sample produce the same CDR3. This chain joins TRBV4-1 and TRBJ2-7, with TRBD2 matching over 10 bases. Germline V gives CDR1 MGHRA, CDR2 YSYEKL. The CDR3 is 16 amino acids. The CDR3 loop is CASSQEGAGGPNEQYF. CDR3 sequence (DNA): TGTGCCAGCAGCCAAGAAGGAGCGGGAGGGCCGAACGAGCAGTACTTC.

The V gene is TRBV7-8, the J gene TRBJ2-7, with TRBD2 matching 7 bases. CDR1 and CDR2 from the germline V gene are SGHVS and FQNEAQ. Losses at the gene ends were 5 bases for V and 2 bases for J; bases not matched to a gene: 6. The CDR3 sequence is 14 residues long. The CDR3: CASSEGSGAYEQYF. CDR3 in DNA: TGTGCCAGCAGCGAGGGCAGCGGGGCCTACGAGCAGTACTTC.

V gene TRBV5-8 combines with J gene TRBJ2-7, with TRBD2 matching over 7 bases. The CDR3 consists of 16 residues. V trimming: 4 bases; J trimming: 2 bases; junction bases outside the gene matches: 12. CDR1 and CDR2 (germline): SGHTS, YDEGEE. This CDR3 reads CASSQEGAGDPYEQYF. The DNA for the CDR3 is TGTGCCAGCAGCCAAGAAGGGGCGGGAGATCCCTACGAGCAGTACTTC.

This clone was detected a few times. The V call is TRBV6-5, the J call TRBJ1-1; D remains unclear. CDR3 length: 12 amino acids. Deletions cut 5 bases from V and 4 bases from J, with 8 bases between. CDR1 is MNHEY and CDR2 is SVGAGI in the germline V gene. CDR3 nucleotide sequence: TGTGCCAGCAGTACATTTGGCACTGAAGCTTTCTTT. The encoded protein is CASSTFGTEAFF.

The V and J genes are TRBV19 and TRBJ1-1; D not certain. The CDR3 covers 11 residues. Trimming removed 7 bases from V and 8 bases from J, with 11 bases in between. CDR1 and CDR2 from the germline V gene are LNHDA and SQIVND (reference sequence). The CDR3 DNA reads TGTGCCAGTAAACAGCGGTTCGAAGCTTTCTTT. Translating it yields CASKQRFEAFF.

V gene TRBV4-1 combines with J gene TRBJ2-7, with no clear D. Trimming removed 0 bases at V and 6 bases at J, with 6 bases between. The CDR3 consists of 12 residues. Germline CDR1 is MGHRA and CDR2 is YSYEKL. CDR3 in amino acids: CASSQDPGEQYF. In DNA form, the CDR3 reads TGCGCCAGCAGCCAAGATCCAGGCGAGCAGTACTTC.

In this sample, this clone turned up once. The chain combines TRBV7-6 with TRBJ2-7; no clear D. From germline, CDR1 is SGHVS and CDR2 FNYEAQ. This CDR3 contains 14 residues. Trimming removed 5 bases from V and 2 bases from J, with 13 bases in between. As DNA, the CDR3 is TGTGCCAGCAGCCCCCGACTGCGGCCCTACGAGCAGTACTTC. Its translation: CASSPRLRPYEQYF. Variable domain in full (rest from reference TRBV7-6 and TRBJ2-7): GAGVSQSPRYKVTKRGQDVALRCDPISGHVSLYWYRQALGQGPEFLTYFNYEAQQDKSGLPNDRFSAERPEGSISTLTIQRTEQRDSAMYRCASSPRLRPYEQYFGPGTRLTVT.

The genes are TRBV5-1 and TRBJ1-2, with TRBD1 as a possible D gene (5 bases). Germline V CDR1 and CDR2: SGHRS, YFSETQ. The CDR3 length is 13 residues. The V and J ends lost 0 bases and 8 bases respectively, with 11 bases between them. The CDR3 is CASSLGGPSGYTF. CDR3 DNA sequence: TGCGCCAGCAGCTTGGGGGGCCCCTCCGGCTACACCTTC.

Remarks on this clone: The junction and the germline gene differ at one end; a read error may be behind it. The chain joins TRBV5-1 to TRBJ2-7; the match to TRBD1 covers 12 bases. The germline V gene has CDR1 SGHRS and CDR2 YFSETQ. The CDR3 has 14 residues. CDR3: CASSPGTGGLIMHF. For the CDR3, the DNA is TGCGCCAGCAGCCCTGGGACAGGGGGCTTGATTATGCACTTC. Full variable domain (missing parts from reference TRBV5-1 and TRBJ2-7): KAGVTQTPRYLIKTRGQQVTLSCSPISGHRSVSWYQQTPGQGLQFLFEYFSETQRNKGNFPGRFSGRQFSNSRSEMNVSTLELGDSALYLCASSPGTGGLIMHFGPGTRLTVT.

This clone was observed once. The rearrangement links TRBV10-3 to TRBJ2-1; TRBD2 might be the D (5 bases). The CDR3 has 16 amino acids. The ends were cut back, 0 bases at V and 0 bases at J, with 9 bases in the middle. Germline V gene data show CDR1 as ENHRY and CDR2 as SYGVKD. The DNA for the CDR3 is TGTGCCATCAGTGAGTCGACTCGGGACTCCTACAATGAGCAGTTCTTC. Its translation is CAISESTRDSYNEQFF.

J is TRBJ2-7 and V is TRBV4-2, with 9 bases that match TRBD2. Germline assignment: CDR1 LGHNA and CDR2 YNFKEQ. The V and J ends lost 0 bases and 0 bases, in that order; junction bases with no gene match: 0. The CDR3 runs 15 residues. The CDR3 here is CASSQETSGSYEQYF. CDR3 sequence (DNA): TGTGCCAGCAGCCAAGAGACTAGCGGCTCCTACGAGCAGTACTTC.

This clone was found a few times. V is TRBV7-9 and J is TRBJ2-4, with 8 bases lining up with TRBD1. V trimming: 5 bases; J trimming: 7 bases; junction bases outside the gene matches: 7. The CDR3 runs 14 residues. Germline values: CDR1 SEHNR, CDR2 FQNEAQ (reference sequence). This chain's CDR3 is CASSPGGDANIQYF. DNA of the CDR3: TGTGCCAGCAGCCCAGGGGGCGATGCGAACATTCAGTACTTC.

J is TRBJ2-1 and V is TRBV7-8; 9 bases match TRBD2. Germline V CDR1 and CDR2: SGHVS, FQNEAQ. Trimming at V came to 0 bases and at J to 8 bases, leaving 8 bases not matched to a gene. The CDR3 is 16 residues long. The CDR3 DNA follows: TGTGCCAGCAGCTTAGCCTCCGCGGGAGGGCCGGATGAGCAGTTCTTC. Protein sequence: CASSLASAGGPDEQFF.

This clone occurred a few times. Other DNA sequences of this sample code for an identical CDR3. This sequence joins TRBV6-5 and TRBJ2-5; D may be TRBD2 (5 bases). The last part of the DNA fits TRBJ2-7 better; the J call may be wrong. The CDR3 contains 13 residues. CDR1 is MNHEY and CDR2 is SVGAGI in the germline V gene. The CDR3 spells CASSSGLLGEQYF. Here the CDR3 DNA reads TGTGCCAGCAGTTCCGGACTGTTGGGCGAGCAGTACTTC.

V usage is TRBV11-3 and J usage is TRBJ1-5, with D hard to call. CDR1 is SGHNT, CDR2 YENEEA, per germline. The V end lost 7 bases, the J end lost 10 bases, and 11 bases lay between the germline ends. This CDR3 comprises 11 residues. CDR3 DNA: TGTGCCAGCACCTTTAATTTACCCCAGCATTTT. Its protein is CASTFNLPQHF.

This chain links TRBV2 with TRBJ1-4; weak D call: TRBD1 (5 bases). The germline V gene encodes CDR1 SNHLY and CDR2 FYNNEI. The CDR3 has 15 residues. Trimming shortened V by 6 bases and J by 3 bases, and 14 bases separated the two germline ends. Written as DNA, the CDR3 is TGTGCCAGCAGGATAGACGGGACGGCTAATGAAAAACTGTTTTTT. It is translated as CASRIDGTANEKLFF.

V gene TRBV28 combines with J gene TRBJ2-3, with 11 bases identical to TRBD2. V gave up 1 base and J gave up 3 bases; unmatched junction bases: 3. CDR1 is MDHEN and CDR2 is SYDVKM in the germline V gene. The CDR3 is made up of 16 amino acids. The CDR3: CASSLSLAGATDTQYF. As DNA, the CDR3 is TGTGCCAGCAGTTTATCACTAGCGGGAGCGACAGATACGCAGTATTTT.

This rearrangement joins TRBV25-1 to TRBJ2-3; D is ambiguous. The CDR3 spans 14 residues. Germline CDR1 is MGHDK and CDR2 is SYGVNS. Trimming took 2 bases from V and 0 from J, leaving 6 bases between them. The CDR3 DNA sequence: TGTGCCAGCAGTGAAGGGGAAAGCACAGATACGCAGTATTTT. It specifies CASSEGESTDTQYF.

This rearrangement joins TRBV19 to TRBJ2-1; 7 bases are shared with TRBD1. CDR1 is LNHDA and CDR2 is SQIVND in the germline V gene (reference sequence). The ends lost 6 bases at V and 7 bases at J; junction bases unmatched: 3. This CDR3 is 12 amino acids long. CDR3 sequence (DNA): TGTGCCAGTAGGGCCAGGGGGAATGAGCAGTTCTTC. Its translation: CASRARGNEQFF.

The chain has TRBV28 and TRBJ1-1; 9 bases map to TRBD1. Germline CDR1 MDHEN, CDR2 SYDVKM. Germline trimming cut 6 bases from V and 4 bases from J; bases unmatched to any gene: 6. The CDR3 is 14 amino acids. The CDR3 region is CASRKTGGGTEAFF. CDR3 coding DNA: TGTGCCAGCAGGAAAACAGGGGGCGGCACTGAAGCTTTCTTT.

The chain combines TRBV7-7 with TRBJ2-1, with D hard to call. The CDR3 runs 13 residues. Trimming left V 2 bases short and J 5 bases short, with 7 bases between. The germline V gene encodes CDR1 SSHAT and CDR2 FNYEAQ (reference sequence). This CDR3 is CASSLFRHNEQFF. In nucleotides, the CDR3 is TGTGCCAGCAGCTTATTTAGGCACAATGAGCAGTTCTTC. Supplemented by reference TRBV7-7 and TRBJ2-1, the full variable domain reads GAGVSQSPRYKVTKRGQDVTLRCDPISSHATLYWYQQALGQGPEFLTYFNYEAQPDKSGLPSDRFSAERPEGSISTLTIQRTEQRDSAMYRCASSLFRHNEQFFGPGTRLTVL.

This clone has ten or more counts. This chain connects TRBV5-4 to TRBJ2-5, with 10 bases aligning to TRBD2. The J segment lost 9 bases and the V segment lost 4 bases, leaving 6 bases of the junction unmatched. CDR1 is SGHNT, CDR2 YYREEE, per germline (reference sequence). This CDR3 has 13 amino acids. DNA of the CDR3: TGTGCCAGCAGCACTAGCGGGATTCGCGCCCAGTACTTC. Translated, it gives CASSTSGIRAQYF.

About this clone itself: This same CDR3 is encoded by further DNA sequences in the sample. CDR3 coding DNA: TGCGCCAGCAGCCTTGGGACAGGCACAGATACGCAGTATTTT. It translates to CASSLGTGTDTQYF. The V and J genes are TRBV5-1 and TRBJ2-3, with 7 bases matching TRBD1. V was pared by 4 bases and J by 1 base, with 3 bases of the junction left unmatched. From germline, CDR1 is SGHRS and CDR2 YFSETQ. The CDR3 contains 14 residues. Using reference TRBV5-1 and TRBJ2-3 for the parts outside the CDR3, the full variable domain is KAGVTQTPRYLIKTRGQQVTLSCSPISGHRSVSWYQQTPGQGLQFLFEYFSETQRNKGNFPGRFSGRQFSNSRSEMNVSTLELGDSALYLCASSLGTGTDTQYFGPGTRLTVL.